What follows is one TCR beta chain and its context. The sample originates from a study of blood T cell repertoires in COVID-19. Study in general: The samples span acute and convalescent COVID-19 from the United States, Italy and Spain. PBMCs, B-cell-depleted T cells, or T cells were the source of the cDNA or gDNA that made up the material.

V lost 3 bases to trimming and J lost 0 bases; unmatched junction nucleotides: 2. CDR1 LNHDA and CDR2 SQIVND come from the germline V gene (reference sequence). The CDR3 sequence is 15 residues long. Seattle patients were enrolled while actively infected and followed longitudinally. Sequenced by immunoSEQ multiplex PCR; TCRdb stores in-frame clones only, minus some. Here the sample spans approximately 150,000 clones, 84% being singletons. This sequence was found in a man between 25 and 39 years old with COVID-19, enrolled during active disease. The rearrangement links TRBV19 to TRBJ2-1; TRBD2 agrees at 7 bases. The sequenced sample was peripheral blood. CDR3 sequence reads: CASSIERDSYNEQFF. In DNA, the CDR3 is TGTGCCAGTAGTATCGAGCGGGACTCCTACAATGAGCAGTTCTTC. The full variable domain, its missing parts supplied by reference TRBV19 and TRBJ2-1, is DGGITQSPKYLFRKEGQNVTLSCEQNLNHDAMYWYRQDPGQGLRLIYYSQIVNDFQKGDIAEGYSVSREKKESFPLTVTSAQKNPTAFYLCASSIERDSYNEQFFGPGTRLTVL.